The 8 T cell receptor beta chains below come from one sample, sequenced in a study of OX40 agonist ivuxolimab in advanced cancers. Clones were sequenced by immunoSEQ multiplex PCR, and TCRdb holds only the in-frame ones, with some missing. The sample gives more than 55,000 clones, about four fifths of which show up once; roughly 4.7% is in the top ten. Sequenced material: CD4+ or CD8+ T cells sorted from blood, taken in a trial of the OX40 agonist ivuxolimab. These receptors came from an adult with an advanced solid tumor such as melanoma, head and neck, liver or kidney cancer.

The chain has TRBV5-4 and TRBJ2-7, with 10 bases matching TRBD1. Losses at the gene ends were 4 bases for V and 4 bases for J; bases not matched to a gene: 8. The germline gives CDR1 SGHNT, CDR2 YYREEE (reference sequence). The CDR3 is made up of 15 amino acids. CDR3 sequence (DNA): TGTGCCAGCAGCGAATCCGGGACAGGGGTTTACGAGCAGTACTTC. Translated: CASSESGTGVYEQYF.

The chain links TRBV27 to TRBJ2-7; no clear D. CDR1 is MNHEY and CDR2 is SMNVEV in the germline V gene (reference sequence). The CDR3 has 12 residues. The ends were cut back, 6 bases at V and 4 bases at J, with 10 bases in the middle. The CDR3 loop reads CASSSSRYEQYF. The DNA of the CDR3 is TGTGCCAGCAGCTCCTCTCGGTACGAGCAGTACTTC.

V is TRBV11-2 and J is TRBJ2-5; either TRBD1 or TRBD2 may supply D (5 bases each). The DNA end is more similar to TRBJ2-7, so the J call may be wrong. The CDR3 contains 16 residues. Per germline, CDR1 SGHAT and CDR2 FQNNGV. The CDR3 coding sequence is TGTGCCAGCAGCTTAGATCTGGGAGATGGGGCCCACGAGCAGTACTTC. Translating gives CASSLDLGDGAHEQYF.

The chain joins TRBV6-6 to TRBJ2-7, with D maybe TRBD1 (6 bases). The CDR3 has 14 amino acids. V was shortened by 6 bases and J by 4 bases, with 16 bases between the two germline ends. Germline CDR1 reads MNHNY; CDR2 reads SVGAGI (reference sequence). CDR3 in DNA: TGTGCCAGCAGAAAGGGGGAGAACTCGTACGAGCAGTACTTC. Its translation: CASRKGENSYEQYF.

The chain employs TRBV12-5 and TRBJ2-1; 7 bases align to TRBD1. The V segment lost 7 bases and the J segment 3 bases; nucleotides outside the gene matches: 6. Germline V lookup: CDR1 LGHNT, CDR2 FRNRAP. This CDR3 is 14 amino acids long. CDR3 bases: TGTGCTAGTGCCCAGGGACAGCTCTACAATGAGCAGTTCTTC. Translation: CASAQGQLYNEQFF.

CDR3 sequence reads: CASSTSGTDNEKLFF. DNA of the CDR3: TGCGCCAGCAGCACATCCGGGACAGATAATGAAAAACTGTTTTTT. This chain joins TRBV5-1 and TRBJ1-4; 7 positions match TRBD1. Germline trimming cut 4 bases from V and 4 bases from J; bases unmatched to any gene: 7. Germline values: CDR1 SGHRS, CDR2 YFSETQ. This CDR3 is 15 amino acids long.

The V call is TRBV5-1, the J call TRBJ1-1; 7 bases align to TRBD1. CDR3 length equals 15 residues. After removal of 4 bases from V and 4 bases from J, the junction contained 10 bases not matched to a gene. Germline lookup yields CDR1 SGHRS and CDR2 YFSETQ. CDR3 loop: CASSSRPAGGTEAFF. The CDR3 DNA is TGCGCCAGCAGCAGTCGACCCGCAGGGGGCACTGAAGCTTTCTTT.

The J gene is TRBJ1-1, the V gene TRBV7-9; no reliable D call. Trimming removed 4 bases from V and 6 bases from J, with 12 bases in between. The CDR3 extends over 13 amino acids. Germline V CDR1 and CDR2: SEHNR, FQNEAQ (reference sequence). CDR3 amino acids: CASSSGPKPEAFF. The DNA of the CDR3 is TGTGCCAGCAGCTCCGGGCCCAAGCCTGAAGCTTTCTTT.